Reported below is one T cell receptor (beta chain). This sample was included in a study of blood T cell repertoires in COVID-19. Study processing details: Amplification of reference gene primers was used by the study to estimate nucleated cell counts. Repertoires were generated with immunoSEQ multiplex PCR, while TCRdb's copy carries only in-frame clones and drops some. V, J and clone size were drawn from that table, and D and trimming were deduced from the DNA. This table holds approximately 58,000 clones, 90% found once. CDR1 and CDR2 (germline): SGHDN, FVKESK. The CDR3 spans 17 residues. V lost 0 bases and J lost 5; bases outside the gene matches: 10.

The specimen was peripheral blood. This sequence was found in a woman of 80 years or more with active COVID-19. V is TRBV14 and J is TRBJ2-5; 9 nucleotides match TRBD1. The CDR3 here is CASSQEAGTGLWETQYF. The CDR3 DNA reads TGTGCCAGCAGCCAAGAGGCCGGGACAGGGCTTTGGGAGACCCAGTACTTC.